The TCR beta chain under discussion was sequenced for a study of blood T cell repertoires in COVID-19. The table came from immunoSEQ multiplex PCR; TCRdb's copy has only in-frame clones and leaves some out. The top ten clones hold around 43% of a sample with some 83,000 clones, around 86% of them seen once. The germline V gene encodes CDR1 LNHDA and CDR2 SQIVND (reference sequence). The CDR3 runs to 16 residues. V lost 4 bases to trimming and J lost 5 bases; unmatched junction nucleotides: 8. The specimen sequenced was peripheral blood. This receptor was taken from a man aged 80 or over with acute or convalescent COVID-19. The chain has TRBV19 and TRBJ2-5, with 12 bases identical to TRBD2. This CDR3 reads CASSRMTSGSFETQYF. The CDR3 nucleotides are TGTGCCAGTAGTAGGATGACTAGCGGGAGTTTTGAGACCCAGTACTTC.